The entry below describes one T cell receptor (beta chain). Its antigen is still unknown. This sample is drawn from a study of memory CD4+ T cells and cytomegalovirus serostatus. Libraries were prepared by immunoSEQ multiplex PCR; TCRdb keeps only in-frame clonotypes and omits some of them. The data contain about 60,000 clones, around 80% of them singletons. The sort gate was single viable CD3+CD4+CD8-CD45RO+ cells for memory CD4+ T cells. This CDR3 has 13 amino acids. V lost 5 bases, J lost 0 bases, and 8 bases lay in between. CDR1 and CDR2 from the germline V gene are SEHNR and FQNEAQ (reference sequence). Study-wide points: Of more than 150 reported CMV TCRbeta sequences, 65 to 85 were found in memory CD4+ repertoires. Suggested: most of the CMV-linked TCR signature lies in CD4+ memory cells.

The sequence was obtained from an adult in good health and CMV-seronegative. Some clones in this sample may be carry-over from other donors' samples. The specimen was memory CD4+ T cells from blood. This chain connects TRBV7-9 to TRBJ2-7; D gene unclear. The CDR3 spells CASSLLTSYEQYF. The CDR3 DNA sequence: TGTGCCAGCAGCCTCCTGACCTCCTACGAGCAGTACTTC.